This T cell receptor beta chain originates from a study of cytomegalovirus exposure and HLA in healthy donors. J was trimmed by 1 base and V by 4 bases; bases with no gene match: 9. This CDR3 comprises 19 residues. Germline V CDR1 and CDR2: LGHNA, YNFKEQ. On this clone itself: Its antigen is not known.

The PCR used 60 Vbeta and 13 Jbeta primers. Repertoires were generated with immunoSEQ multiplex PCR, while TCRdb's copy carries only in-frame clones and drops some. The table includes 75,000 to 90,000 clones, 60% to 80% detected once. Findings and caveats of the study: The authors reported that TCR beta sequences could predict HLA-A and HLA-B alleles. These predictions were accurate for most subjects in the first cohort. It was reportedly the case that the classifier diagnosed cytomegalovirus status with high specificity and sensitivity.

Sequenced sample: PBMCs. This rearrangement joins TRBV4-2 to TRBJ2-1; 14 positions agree with TRBD2. This TCR derives from a man between 45 and 60 years old in good health and CMV-seronegative. In DNA, the CDR3 is TGTGCCAGCAGCCCTACGACTAGCGGGGGGGCGTTGTCCTACAATGAGCAGTTCTTC. It is translated as CASSPTTSGGALSYNEQFF.